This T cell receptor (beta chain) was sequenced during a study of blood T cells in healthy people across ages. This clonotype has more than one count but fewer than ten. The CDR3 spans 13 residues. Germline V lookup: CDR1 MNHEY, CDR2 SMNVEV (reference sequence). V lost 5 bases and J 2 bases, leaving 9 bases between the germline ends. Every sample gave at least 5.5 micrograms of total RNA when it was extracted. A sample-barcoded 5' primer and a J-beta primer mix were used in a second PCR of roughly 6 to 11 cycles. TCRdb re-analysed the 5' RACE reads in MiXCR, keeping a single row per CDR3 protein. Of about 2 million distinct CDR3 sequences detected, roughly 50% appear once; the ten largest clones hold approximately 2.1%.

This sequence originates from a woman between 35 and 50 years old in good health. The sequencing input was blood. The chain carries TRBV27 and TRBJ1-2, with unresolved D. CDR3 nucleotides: TGTGCCAGCAGTCCCCTCGGCAACTATGGCTACACCTTC. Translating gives CASSPLGNYGYTF.